Presented here are 27 T cell receptor beta chains from one specimen sequenced in a study of spatial heterogeneity in lung cancer. The sample's time point: sample taken at primary tumor resection. From the 5' RACE reads, TCRdb called clonotypes with MiXCR, one entry per CDR3 protein. The sample consists of fewer than 9,000 distinct CDR3 sequences, 15% to 20% of them appearing once. Findings and limits, study-wide: How many expanded intratumoral alpha and beta TCRs were present tracked the tumor mutation count, which was a count of nonsynonymous mutations.

Their specific antigens are unknown. The material sequenced was lung tumor tissue, taken at surgery. Every receptor here comes from a female donor with early-stage non-small cell lung cancer.

The V gene is TRBV9, the J gene TRBJ2-1, with 7 bases fitting TRBD2. The V segment lost 0 bases and the J segment 6 bases; nucleotides outside the gene matches: 0. This CDR3 region has 13 residues. Germline V gene lookup returns CDR1 SGDLS and CDR2 YYNGEE. The CDR3 bases are TGTGCCAGCAGCGTAGCTAGCGGCAATGAGCAGTTCTTC. Amino acids: CASSVASGNEQFF.

This chain connects TRBV6-1 to TRBJ1-2; D gene unclear. V gave up 3 bases and J gave up 4 bases, with 0 bases separating them. Germline-derived CDR1 and CDR2 are MNHNS and SASEGT. The CDR3 is 10 residues long. The CDR3 DNA reads as TGTGCCAGCAGTGACTATGGCTACACCTTC. It is translated as CASSDYGYTF.

A few counts support this clonotype. The V gene is TRBV18, the J gene TRBJ2-7, with D hard to call. This CDR3 is 15 amino acids long. V lost 2 bases and J lost 1, with 12 bases in between. Germline loops: CDR1 KGHSH, CDR2 LQKENI. The CDR3 sequence: CASSPELSISYEQYF. CDR3 DNA: TGTGCCAGCTCACCAGAGTTGAGTATTTCCTACGAGCAGTACTTC. Variable domain in full (rest from reference TRBV18 and TRBJ2-7): NAGVMQNPRHLVRRRGQEARLRCSPMKGHSHVYWYRQLPEEGLKFMVYLQKENIIDESGMPKERFSAEFPKEGPSILRIQQVVRGDSAAYFCASSPELSISYEQYFGPGTRLTVT.

The V gene is TRBV5-1, the J gene TRBJ2-7; the D is unclear. This CDR3 is built from 11 residues. CDR1 SGHRS and CDR2 YFSETQ come from the germline V gene. V gave up 0 bases and J gave up 7 bases, with 5 bases separating them. This CDR3 is CASSLDREQYF. The CDR3 DNA reads TGCGCCAGCAGCTTGGATAGGGAGCAGTACTTC.

The gene calls are TRBV6-2 or TRBV6-3 and TRBJ2-3, with 7 bases lining up with TRBD2. The V gene end was trimmed by 4 bases and the J gene end by 4 bases; junction bases not matched to a gene: 20. CDR1 MNHEY and CDR2 SVGEGT come from the germline V gene. CDR3 length equals 19 residues. The CDR3 is CASSSYGRSGTKRADTQYF. The CDR3 DNA reads as TGTGCCAGCAGTTCCTACGGGAGGAGCGGCACTAAGAGGGCAGATACGCAGTATTTT.

This clonotype has only a few counts. J is TRBJ1-2 and V is TRBV18; D remains ambiguous. This CDR3 region has 16 residues. CDR1 is KGHSH, CDR2 LQKENI, per germline. The V end was cut by 1 base, the J end by 2 bases, with 14 bases between. This chain's CDR3 is CASSPQGPTINYGYTF. CDR3 bases: TGTGCCAGCTCACCACAGGGCCCCACCATAAACTATGGCTACACCTTC.

This clonotype has just a few counts. The J gene is TRBJ2-1, the V gene TRBV27, with 8 bases fitting TRBD1. Trimming took 3 bases from V and 8 from J; bases not matched to a gene: 9. The CDR3 is 15 amino acids. CDR1 is MNHEY, CDR2 SMNVEV, per germline (reference sequence). Here the CDR3 DNA reads TGTGCCAGCAGTTTCATGGCGGCAGGGGGCCATGAGCAGTTCTTC. Translated, it gives CASSFMAAGGHEQFF.

The genes are TRBV20-1 and TRBJ2-1; 10 bases fit TRBD2. The trim removed 7 bases at V and 6 bases at J, leaving 3 bases unmatched. The CDR3 spans 12 residues. The germline gives CDR1 DFQATT, CDR2 SNEGSKA (reference sequence). The CDR3 sequence is CSGKRGGNEQFF. The CDR3 coding sequence is TGCAGTGGGAAGCGGGGGGGCAATGAGCAGTTCTTC.

This clonotype showed up just a few times. The J gene is TRBJ2-7, the V gene TRBV5-1, with D perhaps matching TRBD1 or TRBD2 (6 bases each). Germline assignment: CDR1 SGHRS and CDR2 YFSETQ. There are 15 residues in the CDR3. With 4 bases removed from V and 7 bases from J, the gap between germline ends came to 21 bases. The CDR3 DNA sequence: TGCGCCAGCAGCCAAACCCTGAAGGGGGGTCGGGAGCAGTACTTC. Translation: CASSQTLKGGREQYF. Using reference TRBV5-1 and TRBJ2-7 for the parts outside the CDR3, the full variable domain is KAGVTQTPRYLIKTRGQQVTLSCSPISGHRSVSWYQQTPGQGLQFLFEYFSETQRNKGNFPGRFSGRQFSNSRSEMNVSTLELGDSALYLCASSQTLKGGREQYFGPGTRLTVT.

V and J are TRBV7-6 and TRBJ1-4; TRBD1 is a possible D gene (5 bases). Germline V gene data show CDR1 as SGHVS and CDR2 as FNYEAQ. The CDR3 spans 15 residues. Deletions cut 5 bases from V and 8 bases from J, with 18 bases between. The CDR3 loop reads CASSRNPGLGEKLFF. The CDR3 DNA sequence: TGTGCCAGCAGCCGAAACCCAGGGTTAGGAGAAAAACTGTTTTTT.

V usage is TRBV28 and J usage is TRBJ1-1; no clear D. The germline gives CDR1 MDHEN, CDR2 SYDVKM. The CDR3 has 15 residues. Trimming shortened V by 6 bases and J by 0 bases, and 14 bases separated the two germline ends. CDR3 sequence (DNA): TGTGCCAGCAGGATCCCGGGAGGTATGAACACTGAAGCTTTCTTT. Translation gives CASRIPGGMNTEAFF.

The rearrangement links TRBV11-1 to TRBJ1-1, with D uncertain. The CDR3 runs to 13 residues. The germline CDR1 and CDR2 sequences are SGHAT and FQDESV (reference sequence). Trimming shortened V by 3 bases and J by 1 base, and 6 bases separated the two germline ends. The CDR3: CASSLEENTEAFF. The CDR3, as DNA: TGTGCCAGCAGCTTGGAAGAGAACACTGAAGCTTTCTTT.

This clonotype is labeled as large. The chain uses TRBV7-6 and TRBJ2-7; D possibly corresponds to TRBD1 (5 bases). The V gene lost 2 bases and the J gene lost 2 bases, with 7 bases spanning the gap. This CDR3 contains 13 residues. Germline values: CDR1 SGHVS, CDR2 FNYEAQ. CDR3 DNA sequence: TGTGCCAGCAGCTTAACGGACACCTACGAGCAGTACTTC. The encoded protein is CASSLTDTYEQYF.

In its sample, this clonotype ranks as medium-sized. The chain uses TRBV20-1 and TRBJ2-7; tentatively, D is TRBD1 (5 bases). The CDR3 spans 12 residues. The germline V gene encodes CDR1 DFQATT and CDR2 SNEGSKA (reference sequence). Trimming left V 0 bases short and J 7 bases short, with 10 bases between. The CDR3, as DNA: TGCAGTGCTAGAGAAGGGGTGGGGGAGCAGTACTTC. This translates into CSAREGVGEQYF.

This clonotype was detected once. Being one base from a much bigger clone, this may be a read error. The V gene is TRBV5-1, the J gene TRBJ1-2; TRBD1 is a possible D gene (5 bases). In germline, CDR1 is SGHRS, CDR2 YFSETQ. The CDR3 covers 17 residues. V was cut by 2 bases and J by 3 bases, with 20 bases left in between. The CDR3 protein is CASSFGDSHSFYYGYTF. CDR3 coding DNA: TGCGCCAGCAGCTTTGGGGACTCACACTCCTTCTACTATGGCTACACCTTC.

The chain is built from TRBV20-1 and TRBJ1-1, with D unclear. Germline values: CDR1 DFQATT, CDR2 SNEGSKA (reference sequence). The CDR3 runs 11 residues. The ends were cut back, 5 bases at V and 1 base at J, with 5 bases in the middle. CDR3 DNA sequence: TGCAGTGCTTTTGGGAACACTGAAGCTTTCTTT. This translates into CSAFGNTEAFF.

This clonotype is medium-sized (0.01 to 0.1%) by share. The V and J genes are TRBV12-3 or TRBV12-4 and TRBJ2-5, with D tentatively TRBD1 or TRBD2 (5 bases each). The CDR3 covers 15 residues. Trimming cost V 1 base and J 4 bases, with 13 bases left between them. The CDR3 DNA reads TGTGCCAGCAGTTTAGGAGGGACCAGTACAGAGACCCAGTACTTC. Translated: CASSLGGTSTETQYF.

This clonotype has only a few counts. CDR3 in DNA: TGCGCCAGCAGTGAGAGGGACACTGACTATGGCTACACCTTC. This codes for CASSERDTDYGYTF. J is TRBJ1-2 and V is TRBV10-1; D is possibly TRBD1 (6 bases). The germline CDR1 and CDR2 sequences are WNHNN and SYGVQD (reference sequence). The CDR3 covers 14 residues. The V gene lost 2 bases and the J gene lost 3 bases, with 10 bases spanning the gap.

J is TRBJ2-6 and V is TRBV2, with D uncertain. This CDR3 contains 16 residues. The germline V gene has CDR1 SNHLY and CDR2 FYNNEI. Between the trimmed V and J ends, which lost 6 bases and 0 bases, there was a span of 12 bases. The CDR3 loop is CASRGRWSSGANVLTF. The DNA of the CDR3 is TGTGCCAGCAGGGGCAGGTGGTCCTCTGGGGCCAACGTCCTGACTTTC.

This clonotype was seen only a few times. The chain recombines TRBV7-2 with TRBJ2-2; tentatively, D is TRBD2 (5 bases). V lost 2 bases, J lost 4 bases, and 8 bases lay in between. Looked up from germline, CDR1 is SGHTA and CDR2 is FQGNSA. The CDR3 is made up of 14 amino acids. Written as DNA, the CDR3 is TGTGCCAGCAGCTTAACGGCGGGCACCGGGGAGCTGTTTTTT. Residues: CASSLTAGTGELFF.

This clonotype was seen only a few times. The chain has TRBV29-1 and TRBJ2-2, with TRBD2 matching over 9 bases. V was clipped by 7 bases and J by 5 bases; unmatched bases: 5. Germline lookup yields CDR1 SQVTM and CDR2 ANQGSEA. The CDR3 is 13 residues long. CDR3 sequence: CSAQRGATGELFF. DNA of the CDR3: TGCAGCGCCCAGCGGGGGGCGACCGGGGAGCTGTTTTTT.

The chain joins TRBV9 to TRBJ2-1, with 9 bases fitting TRBD2. In germline, CDR1 is SGDLS, CDR2 YYNGEE. V shed 6 bases, J shed 10 bases, and the junction held 8 bases outside the gene matches. This CDR3 contains 13 residues. Written as DNA, the CDR3 is TGTGCCAGCAACTCGCTAGCGGGGAAGGAGCAGTTCTTC. It yields the protein CASNSLAGKEQFF.

This clonotype was counted only a few times. This chain uses TRBV7-2 with TRBJ2-1; maybe TRBD2 (7 bases). V was trimmed by 3 bases and J by 4 bases, leaving 22 bases between them. Germline values: CDR1 SGHTA, CDR2 FQGNSA. The CDR3 consists of 18 residues. CDR3 bases: TGTGCCAGCAGCTTGGCCCCGAGTGCGGGGGCCCCTTACAATGAGCAGTTCTTC. This codes for CASSLAPSAGAPYNEQFF.

By frequency in the sample, this clonotype is large. J is TRBJ2-7 and V is TRBV7-8; D perhaps matches TRBD2 (5 bases). The germline CDR1 and CDR2 sequences are SGHVS and FQNEAQ. Trimming shortened V by 5 bases and J by 3 bases, and 11 bases separated the two germline ends. This CDR3 comprises 13 residues. This chain's CDR3 is CASSVGVRYEQYF. Written as DNA, the CDR3 is TGTGCCAGCAGCGTCGGGGTACGCTACGAGCAGTACTTC.

The V call is TRBV7-9, the J call TRBJ2-1; 9 nucleotides agree with TRBD2. The J segment lost 2 bases and the V segment lost 0 bases, leaving 2 bases of the junction unmatched. The length of the CDR3 is 16 residues. The V gene's germline CDR1 is SEHNR and CDR2 FQNEAQ (reference sequence). The CDR3 loop reads CASSLALAGTYNEQFF. The CDR3 DNA sequence: TGTGCCAGCAGCTTAGCCCTAGCGGGGACCTACAATGAGCAGTTCTTC.

By frequency in the sample, this clonotype is medium-sized. V usage is TRBV11-2 and J usage is TRBJ2-1; 9 bases are shared with TRBD1. J was trimmed by 4 bases and V by 4 bases; bases with no gene match: 11. The CDR3 runs 17 residues. Per germline, CDR1 SGHAT and CDR2 FQNNGV. Written as DNA, the CDR3 is TGTGCCAGCAGCTCGGGACAGGGCGTATATGGGTACAATGAGCAGTTCTTC. Translated: CASSSGQGVYGYNEQFF.

This clonotype was counted between two and nine times. This chain joins TRBV4-1 and TRBJ2-1, with 11 bases lining up with TRBD1. Germline V gene data show CDR1 as MGHRA and CDR2 as YSYEKL. This CDR3 has 15 residues. J gave up 7 bases and V 4 bases, and 6 bases lay outside the gene matches. The CDR3 bases are TGCGCCAGCAGCCGAGCGGGACAGGGGGGGAATGAGCAGTTCTTC. It is translated as CASSRAGQGGNEQFF.